This T cell receptor (beta chain) was captured in a study of OX40 agonist ivuxolimab in advanced cancers. Germline V gives CDR1 LNHDA, CDR2 SQIVND (reference sequence). Trimming cost V 2 bases and J 10 bases, with 15 bases left between them. The CDR3 covers 14 residues. Sequencing was performed with immunoSEQ multiplex PCR; in TCRdb, only in-frame clones are kept and a portion is missing. Here the sample spans 35,000 to 40,000 clones, roughly four fifths being singletons. This chain joins TRBV19 and TRBJ2-1; the D gene could be TRBD1 or TRBD2 (5 bases each). This sample comprised CD4+ or CD8+ T cells sorted from blood, obtained in a trial of the OX40 agonist ivuxolimab. The receptor's source is an adult with an advanced solid tumor such as melanoma, head and neck, liver or kidney cancer. DNA for the CDR3: TGTGCCAGTAGTATAAAAAGCATTTGGGGGGAGCAGTTCTTC. Translated: CASSIKSIWGEQFF.